This TCR beta chain is drawn from a study of siplizumab effects on memory and regulatory T cells. Study outcomes and limitations: Treatment with siplizumab left mappable alloreactive CD4+ clones averaging roughly 66% Treg-derived, compared with 26.9% in controls.

The CDR3 extends over 15 amino acids. Germline assignment: CDR1 SGHRS and CDR2 YFSETQ. Trimming took 7 bases from V and 10 from J, leaving 24 bases between them. For more than 5 days at 37°C, the mixed lymphocyte reaction cells were kept in coculture. Produced via immunoSEQ multiplex PCR; TCRdb's table is partial and in-frame only. Counted here are about 9,600 clones, about half occurring once; the ten biggest clones make up 22%. By share, this clone ranks as medium-sized. No antigen is known for it. The rearrangement uses TRBV5-1 and TRBJ2-1; the D gene is possibly TRBD1 (6 bases). Sequencing was carried out using CFSE-low (dividing) CD4+ T cells sorted from an allogeneic mixed lymphocyte reaction. This sequence was found in a human donor in good health; the cells came from an allogeneic mixed lymphocyte reaction. CDR3 region: CASGLGQRVGREQFF. CDR3 nucleotides: TGCGCCAGCGGGTTAGGACAGAGGGTTGGCAGGGAGCAGTTCTTC.